This T cell receptor (beta chain) was identified in a study of T cells after somatic rescue of genetic block. The ends were cut back, 7 bases at V and 4 bases at J, with 14 bases in the middle. The CDR3 sequence is 14 residues long. Germline V gene data show CDR1 as MDHEN and CDR2 as SYDVKM. This table comes from immunoSEQ multiplex PCR, and its TCRdb copy is limited to in-frame clones, with some not included. Among under 150,000 clones listed, about 89% were seen once. Source material: peripheral blood mononuclear cells (PBMCs). V usage is TRBV28 and J usage is TRBJ1-3, with a weak D call TRBD1 (5 bases). This sequence originates from a woman between 18 and 29 years old. CDR3 in DNA: TGTGCCAGCACCCCAGGGAGGGGAGGAAACACCATATATTTT. It is translated as CASTPGRGGNTIYF.